The next 11 T cell receptor beta chains were all read from a single sample in a study of cytomegalovirus exposure and HLA in healthy donors. The PCR ran on 60 Vbeta and 13 Jbeta primers. Generated by immunoSEQ multiplex PCR, the TCRdb table keeps only in-frame clones and is missing some. The sample includes 100,000 to 150,000 clones, approximately 80% of them seen just once. The sequenced material came from PBMCs. These receptors were taken from a woman aged 40 to 49 in good health and CMV-seropositive.

The V gene is TRBV2, the J gene TRBJ1-3; 10 bases fit TRBD1. The V gene's germline CDR1 is SNHLY and CDR2 FYNNEI. Germline trimming cut 5 bases from V and 2 bases from J; bases unmatched to any gene: 9. The length of the CDR3 is 17 residues. The CDR3 region has the DNA TGTGCCAGCAGTTACCGGACAGGGGGAGTGGCTGGAAACACCATATATTTT. Its translation is CASSYRTGGVAGNTIYF. The whole variable domain, remainder taken from reference TRBV2 and TRBJ1-3, is EPEVTQTPSHQVTQMGQEVILRCVPISNHLYFYWYRQILGQKVEFLVSFYNNEISEKSEIFDDQFSVERPDGSNFTLKIRSTKLEDSAMYFCASSYRTGGVAGNTIYFGEGSWLTVV.

The chain combines TRBV28 with TRBJ2-7, with a possible D match to TRBD2 (5 bases). V was pared by 2 bases and J by 2 bases, with 13 bases between. The CDR3 has 15 residues. Germline V gives CDR1 MDHEN, CDR2 SYDVKM. Written as DNA, the CDR3 is TGTGCCAGCAGTTTAAACCCCCTCGGGGCCTACGAGCAGTACTTC. Translation gives CASSLNPLGAYEQYF.

V is TRBV18 and J is TRBJ2-1, with 9 bases identical to TRBD1. With V trimmed by 8 bases and J by 6 bases, 2 bases remained unmatched. CDR1 and CDR2 from the germline V gene are KGHSH and LQKENI. The CDR3 consists of 12 residues. Written as DNA, the CDR3 is TGTGCCAGCCGACAGGGGGGCAATGAGCAGTTCTTC. Translation gives CASRQGGNEQFF.

V gene TRBV19 combines with J gene TRBJ2-5, with D tentatively TRBD1 (5 bases). The ends were cut back, 3 bases at V and 5 bases at J, with 13 bases in the middle. There are 14 residues in the CDR3. Per the germline V gene, CDR1 is LNHDA and CDR2 is SQIVND (reference sequence). CDR3: CASSIDSRRETQYF. The DNA of the CDR3 is TGTGCCAGTAGTATCGACAGCCGCCGGGAGACCCAGTACTTC.

The J gene is TRBJ1-2, the V gene TRBV6-6; TRBD1 matches at 8 bases. V gave up 4 bases and J gave up 0 bases; unmatched junction bases: 7. Looked up from germline, CDR1 is MNHNY and CDR2 is SVGAGI (reference sequence). CDR3 length: 16 amino acids. The CDR3 DNA sequence: TGTGCCAGCAGTTCCCCCGACAGGGGAGCTAACTATGGCTACACCTTC. Translated, it gives CASSSPDRGANYGYTF.

The chain has TRBV19 and TRBJ2-2; 10 bases fit TRBD2. The CDR3 contains 15 residues. V dropped 6 bases and J dropped 7; count of bases not matched to a gene: 8. Germline V gene sequence: CDR1 LNHDA, CDR2 SQIVND (reference sequence). CDR3 coding DNA: TGTGCCAGTAGCTTAGCGGGAGGATTAGGCGGGGAGCTGTTTTTT. It codes for CASSLAGGLGGELFF. Supplemented by reference TRBV19 and TRBJ2-2, the full variable domain reads DGGITQSPKYLFRKEGQNVTLSCEQNLNHDAMYWYRQDPGQGLRLIYYSQIVNDFQKGDIAEGYSVSREKKESFPLTVTSAQKNPTAFYLCASSLAGGLGGELFFGEGSRLTVL.

The chain has TRBV25-1 and TRBJ1-1; a weak D match, TRBD1 (6 bases). This CDR3 spans 13 amino acids. V was cut by 2 bases and J by 4 bases, with 8 bases left in between. Germline loops: CDR1 MGHDK, CDR2 SYGVNS. DNA for the CDR3: TGTGCCAGCAGTGAACTAGGGGGCACTGAAGCTTTCTTT. It encodes CASSELGGTEAFF. The variable domain in full, completed from reference TRBV25-1 and TRBJ1-1, reads EADIYQTPRYLVIGTGKKITLECSQTMGHDKMYWYQQDPGMELHLIHYSYGVNSTEKGDLSSESTVSRIRTEHFPLTLESARPSHTSQYLCASSELGGTEAFFGQGTRLTVV.

This clone turned up a few times. The rearrangement uses TRBV7-8 and TRBJ1-1, with a possible D match to TRBD1 (6 bases). V lost 7 bases, J lost 0 bases, and 21 bases lay in between. The CDR3 totals 17 residues. Germline assignment: CDR1 SGHVS and CDR2 FQNEAQ. CDR3 DNA sequence: TGTGCCAGCACCCTTAGAGGGGGATACACTATGAACACTGAAGCTTTCTTT. This gives the protein CASTLRGGYTMNTEAFF. The full variable domain, with the rest looked up from reference TRBV7-8 and TRBJ1-1, is GAGVSQSPRYKVAKRGQDVALRCDPISGHVSLFWYQQALGQGPEFLTYFQNEAQLDKSGLPSDRFFAERPEGSVSTLKIQRTQQEDSAVYLCASTLRGGYTMNTEAFFGQGTRLTVV.

This clone was seen a few times. The rearrangement links TRBV19 to TRBJ2-1; the match to TRBD2 covers 8 bases. The CDR3 consists of 18 residues. The germline CDR1 and CDR2 sequences are LNHDA and SQIVND (reference sequence). With 3 bases clipped from V and 3 bases from J, the junction kept 13 bases outside the gene matches. CDR3 nucleotides: TGTGCCAGTAGTATTACGCACCCGGCTAGCGGGCTCTACAATGAGCAGTTCTTC. Protein sequence: CASSITHPASGLYNEQFF. Filled out from reference TRBV19 and TRBJ2-1, the complete variable domain reads DGGITQSPKYLFRKEGQNVTLSCEQNLNHDAMYWYRQDPGQGLRLIYYSQIVNDFQKGDIAEGYSVSREKKESFPLTVTSAQKNPTAFYLCASSITHPASGLYNEQFFGPGTRLTVL.

The genes are TRBV6-6 and TRBJ1-1, with TRBD1 identical over 8 bases. V shed 0 bases and J 10 bases; nucleotides not matched to a gene: 10. Germline V gives CDR1 MNHNY, CDR2 SVGAGI (reference sequence). The CDR3 totals 15 residues. CDR3 DNA: TGTGCCAGCAGTTACTCGAAGGGACAGGCTATTTCAGCTTTCTTT. Translation: CASSYSKGQAISAFF.

The rearrangement links TRBV10-3 to TRBJ2-7; tentative D call: TRBD1 (6 bases). The CDR3 sequence is 12 residues long. The germline V gene has CDR1 ENHRY and CDR2 SYGVKD. V lost 3 bases to trimming and J lost 6 bases, with 9 bases between them. CDR3 bases: TGTGCCATCAGTGAACAGGGACCCGAGCAGTACTTC. Protein: CAISEQGPEQYF.